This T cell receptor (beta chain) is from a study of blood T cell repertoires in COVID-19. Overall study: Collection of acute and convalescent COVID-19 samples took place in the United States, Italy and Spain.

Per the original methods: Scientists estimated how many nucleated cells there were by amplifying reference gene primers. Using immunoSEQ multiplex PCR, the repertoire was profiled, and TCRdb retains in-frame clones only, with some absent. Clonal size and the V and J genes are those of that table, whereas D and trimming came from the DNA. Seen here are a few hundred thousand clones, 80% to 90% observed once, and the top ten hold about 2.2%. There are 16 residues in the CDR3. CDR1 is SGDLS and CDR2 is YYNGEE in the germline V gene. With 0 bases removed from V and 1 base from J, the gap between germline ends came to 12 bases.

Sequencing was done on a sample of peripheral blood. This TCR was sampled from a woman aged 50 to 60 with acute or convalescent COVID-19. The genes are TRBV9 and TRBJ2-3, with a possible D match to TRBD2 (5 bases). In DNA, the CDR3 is TGTGCCAGCAGCGTAGCTAGCCTCTATGGCACAGATACGCAGTATTTT. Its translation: CASSVASLYGTDTQYF.